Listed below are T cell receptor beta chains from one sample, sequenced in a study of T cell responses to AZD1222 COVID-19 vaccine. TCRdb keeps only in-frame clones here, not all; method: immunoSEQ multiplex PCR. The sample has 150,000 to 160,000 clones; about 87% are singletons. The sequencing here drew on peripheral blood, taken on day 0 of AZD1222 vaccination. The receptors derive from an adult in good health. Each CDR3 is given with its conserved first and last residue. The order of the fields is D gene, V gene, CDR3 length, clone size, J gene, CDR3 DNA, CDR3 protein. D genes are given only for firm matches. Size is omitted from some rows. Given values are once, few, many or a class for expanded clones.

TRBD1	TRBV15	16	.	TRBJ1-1	TGTGCCACCAGCAGAGGGGGCAGGGGGTCGGACACTGAAGCTTTCTTT	CATSRGGRGSDTEAFF
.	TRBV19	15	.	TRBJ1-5	TGTGCCAGTAGTATACAGGGGTATGGCAATCAGCCCCAGCATTTT	CASSIQGYGNQPQHF
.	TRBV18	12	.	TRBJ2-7	TGTGCCAGCTCACCAGGGGGCTACGAGCAGTACTTC	CASSPGGYEQYF
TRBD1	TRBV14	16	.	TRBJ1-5	TGTGCCAGCAGCCAAGCCAGAGGGACAGGAAGAGAGCCCCAGCATTTT	CASSQARGTGREPQHF
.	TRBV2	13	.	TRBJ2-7	TGTGCCAGCAGTGCCCCACACCCCGGGGAGCAGTACTTC	CASSAPHPGEQYF
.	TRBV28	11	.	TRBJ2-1	TGTGCCAGCTTACAGGGCGGCAGTCAGTTCTTC	CASLQGGSQFF
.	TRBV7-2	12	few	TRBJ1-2	TGTGCCAGCAGCTTAGACAGGAATGGCTACACCTTC	CASSLDRNGYTF
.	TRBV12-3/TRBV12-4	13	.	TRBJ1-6	TGTGCCAGCAGTTTACTTTTAGGATCACCCCTCCACTTT	CASSLLLGSPLHF
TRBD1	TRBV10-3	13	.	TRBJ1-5	TGTGCCGCCCGGACAGGGGACAATCAGCCCCAGCATTTT	CAARTGDNQPQHF
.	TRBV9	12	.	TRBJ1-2	TGTGCCAGCAGCGCAGACAGGTGGGGCTACACCTTC	CASSADRWGYTF
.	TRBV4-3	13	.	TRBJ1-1	TGCGCCAGCAGCCAGGGGGTAGGGGAGGGAGCTTTCTTT	CASSQGVGEGAFF
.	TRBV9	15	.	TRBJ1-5	TGTGCCAGCAGCCCCGGGGTGTCTAGCAATCAGCCCCAGCATTTT	CASSPGVSSNQPQHF
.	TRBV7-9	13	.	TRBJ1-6	TGTGCCAGCAGCTTCACGGATAATTCACCCCTCCACTTT	CASSFTDNSPLHF
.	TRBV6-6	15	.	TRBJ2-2	TGTGCCAGCAGTTACGGACATACAGTGACCGGGGAGCTGTTTTTT	CASSYGHTVTGELFF
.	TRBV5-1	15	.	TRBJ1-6	TGCGCCAGCAGCTTGGAGGGGGGGCCTTATTCACCCCTCCACTTT	CASSLEGGPYSPLHF
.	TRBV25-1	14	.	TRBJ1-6	TGTGCCAGCAGTGACCAGGGGAAGGGCTCACCCCTCCACTTT	CASSDQGKGSPLHF
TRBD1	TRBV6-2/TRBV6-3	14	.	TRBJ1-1	TGTGCCAGCAGCCCCTGGGACAGCGACACTGAAGCTTTCTTT	CASSPWDSDTEAFF
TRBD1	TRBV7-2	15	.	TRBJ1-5	TGTGCCAGCAGCTCGGGACAGGGGGGGAATCAGCCCCAGCATTTT	CASSSGQGGNQPQHF
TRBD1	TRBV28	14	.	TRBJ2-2	TGTGCAACAATCGGACAGGGGGCGTCCGGGGAGCTGTTTTTT	CATIGQGASGELFF
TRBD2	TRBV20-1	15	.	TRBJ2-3	TGCAGTGCTAGTGGTAGCGGGGGGGGTTCAGATACGCAGTATTTT	CSASGSGGGSDTQYF
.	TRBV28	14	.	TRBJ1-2	TGTGCCAGCACCAGGGGAGGGACCATCTATGGCTACACCTTC	CASTRGGTIYGYTF
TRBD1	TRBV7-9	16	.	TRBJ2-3	TGTGCCAGCAGCCTGCTTGGACAGGGGGATCATCCTACGCAGTATTTT	CASSLLGQGDHPTQYF
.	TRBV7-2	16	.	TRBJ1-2	TGTGCCAGCAGCTTAGCGCGCGTCAGGGCTAACTATGGCTACACCTTC	CASSLARVRANYGYTF
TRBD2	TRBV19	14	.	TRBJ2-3	TGTGCCAGTAGTAGTTCGGGGTGGCGGGGGGGCCAGTATTTT	CASSSSGWRGGQYF
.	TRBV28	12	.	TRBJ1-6	TGTGCCAGCAGTTTTCTCGGTTCACCCCTCCACTTT	CASSFLGSPLHF
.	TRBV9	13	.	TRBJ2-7	TGTGCCAGCAGCGCGAACCCCAGGGACGAGCAGTACTTC	CASSANPRDEQYF
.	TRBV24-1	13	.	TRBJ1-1	TGTGCCTCTGCAACAGGCCAGAACACTGAAGCTTTCTTT	CASATGQNTEAFF
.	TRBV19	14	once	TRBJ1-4	TGTGCCAGTACCGCCCCTACAACTAATGAAAAACTGTTTTTT	CASTAPTTNEKLFF
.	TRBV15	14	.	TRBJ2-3	TGTGCCACCAGCGAGGGGGATGCCACAGATACGCAGTATTTT	CATSEGDATDTQYF
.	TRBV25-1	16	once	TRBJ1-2	TGTGCCAGCACACCCGCGGGAATCCGAGCTAACTATGGCTACACCTTC	CASTPAGIRANYGYTF
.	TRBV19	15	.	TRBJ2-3	TGTGCCAGTAGTATTATGGGGATTTCCACAGATACGCAGTATTTT	CASSIMGISTDTQYF
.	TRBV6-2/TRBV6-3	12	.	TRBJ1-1	TGTGCCAGCAGTTACGACCGCACTGAAGCTTTCTTT	CASSYDRTEAFF
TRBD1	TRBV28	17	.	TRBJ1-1	TGTGCCAGCAGTTTCCCCAGTCAGGGGGCGGTGAACACTGAAGCTTTCTTT	CASSFPSQGAVNTEAFF
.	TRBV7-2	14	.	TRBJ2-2	TGTGCCAGCAGCCCCCAAGTCCCCAGCGGGGAGCTGTTTTTT	CASSPQVPSGELFF
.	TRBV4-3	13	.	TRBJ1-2	TGCGCCAGCAGCCGAGACGGGTCGAGATCCTACGCCTTC	CASSRDGSRSYAF
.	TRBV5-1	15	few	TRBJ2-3	TGCGCCAGCAGCTCCAGGGGTGTCGACACAGATACGCAGTATTTT	CASSSRGVDTDTQYF
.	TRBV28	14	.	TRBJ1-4	TGTGCCAGCAGTTTTCGCGGCGGGGATGAAAAACTGTTTTTT	CASSFRGGDEKLFF
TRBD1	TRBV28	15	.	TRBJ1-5	TGTGCCAGCAGTTACCGGACAGGGGTGGGCCAGCCCCAGCATTTT	CASSYRTGVGQPQHF
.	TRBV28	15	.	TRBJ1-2	TGTGCCAGCAGGACCGGCGGCAGCCGAACAAGGGGCTACACCTTC	CASRTGGSRTRGYTF
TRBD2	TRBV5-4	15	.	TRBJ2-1	TGTGCCAGCAGCTTGGGCGGGGGTAGCGACAATGAGCAGTTCTTC	CASSLGGGSDNEQFF
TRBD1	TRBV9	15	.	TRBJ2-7	TGTGCCAGCAGCGTAGGCGAGAGGGGGCCCTACGAGCAGTACTTC	CASSVGERGPYEQYF
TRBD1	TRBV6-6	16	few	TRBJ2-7	TGTGCCAGCAGCGATGCCGGGACAGGGAGCTCCTACGAGCAGTACTTC	CASSDAGTGSSYEQYF
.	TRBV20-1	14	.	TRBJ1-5	TGCAGTGCTAGTGCCCAATCTACGGATCAGCCCCAGCATTTT	CSASAQSTDQPQHF
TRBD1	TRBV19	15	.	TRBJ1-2	TGTGCCAGTAGTTTCGTACTGGGACAGGGCTATGGCTACACCTTC	CASSFVLGQGYGYTF
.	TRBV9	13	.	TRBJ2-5	TGTGCCAGCAGCGTGGGGGGAGGAGAGACCCAGTACTTC	CASSVGGGETQYF
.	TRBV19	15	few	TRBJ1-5	TGTGCCAGTAGTTTCCGCCCAGACAGTGGTGGGGCCCAGCATTTT	CASSFRPDSGGAQHF
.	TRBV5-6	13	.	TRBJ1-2	TGTGCCAGCAGCTTGTCGGGAAACTATGGCTACACCTTC	CASSLSGNYGYTF
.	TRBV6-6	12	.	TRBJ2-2	TGTGCCAGCAGTTACACCTCAGGGGAGCTGTTTTTT	CASSYTSGELFF
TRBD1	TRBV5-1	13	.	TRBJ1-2	TGCGCCAGCAGACGGGACAGGGAAGGAGGCTACACCTTC	CASRRDREGGYTF
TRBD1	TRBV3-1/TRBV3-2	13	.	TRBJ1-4	TGTGCCAGCAGCCAGGCTTCGGGACAGGGACTGTTTTTT	CASSQASGQGLFF
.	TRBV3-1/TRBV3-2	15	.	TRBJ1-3	TGTGCCAGCAGCCAAGGCGGAATTGGTGGAAACACCATATATTTT	CASSQGGIGGNTIYF
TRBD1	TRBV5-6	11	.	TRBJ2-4	TGTGCCAGCAGCCAGGACAGGATTCAGTACTTC	CASSQDRIQYF
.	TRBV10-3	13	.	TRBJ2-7	TGTGCCATCAGTGACACGGACCCCTACGAGCAGTACTTC	CAISDTDPYEQYF
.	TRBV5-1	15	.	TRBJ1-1	TGCGCCAGCAGCTTGGCCACAGGGCCGACCACTGAAGCTTTCTTT	CASSLATGPTTEAFF
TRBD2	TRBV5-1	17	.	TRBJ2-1	TGCGCCAGCAGCTTGACTTGGGCTAGCGGGGGATACAATGAGCAGTTCTTC	CASSLTWASGGYNEQFF
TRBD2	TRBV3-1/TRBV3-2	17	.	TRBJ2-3	TGTGCCAGCAGCCAAGAGTCTAGCGGGGCCCGCACAGATACGCAGTATTTT	CASSQESSGARTDTQYF
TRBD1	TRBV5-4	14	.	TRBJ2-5	TGTGCCAGCAGCTCGACAGGGGGTCAGGAGACCCAGTACTTC	CASSSTGGQETQYF
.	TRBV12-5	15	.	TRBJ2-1	TGTGCTAGTGGTCTAGGACGGAGCTCCTACAATGAGCAGTTCTTC	CASGLGRSSYNEQFF
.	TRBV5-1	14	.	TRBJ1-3	TGCGCCAGTTATCGGGAGGGTCCTGGAAACACCATATATTTT	CASYREGPGNTIYF